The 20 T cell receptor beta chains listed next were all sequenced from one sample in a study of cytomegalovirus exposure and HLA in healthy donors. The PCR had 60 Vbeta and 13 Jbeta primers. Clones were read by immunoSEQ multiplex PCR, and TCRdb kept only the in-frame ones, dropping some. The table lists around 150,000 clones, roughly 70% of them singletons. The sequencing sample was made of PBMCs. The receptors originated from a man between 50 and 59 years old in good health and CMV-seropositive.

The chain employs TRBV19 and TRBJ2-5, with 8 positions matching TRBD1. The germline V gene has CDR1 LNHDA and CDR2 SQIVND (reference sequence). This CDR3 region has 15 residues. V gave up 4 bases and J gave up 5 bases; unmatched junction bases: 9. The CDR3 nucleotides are TGTGCCAGTAGTAGGGCAGGGGGCGAGCAGGAGACCCAGTACTTC. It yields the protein CASSRAGGEQETQYF.

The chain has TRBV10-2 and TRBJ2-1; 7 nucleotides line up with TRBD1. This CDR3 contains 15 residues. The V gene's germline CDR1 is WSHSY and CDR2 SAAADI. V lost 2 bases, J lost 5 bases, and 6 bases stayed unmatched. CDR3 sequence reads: CASSELQQGNNEQFF. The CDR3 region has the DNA TGCGCCAGCAGTGAGCTCCAACAGGGGAACAATGAGCAGTTCTTC.

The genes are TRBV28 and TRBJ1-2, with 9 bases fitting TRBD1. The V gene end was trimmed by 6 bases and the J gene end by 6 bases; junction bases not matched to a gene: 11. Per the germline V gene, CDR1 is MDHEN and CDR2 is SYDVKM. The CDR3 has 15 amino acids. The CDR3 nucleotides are TGTGCCAGCAGCCTCCCCCCGGGACAGGGCAATGGCTACACCTTC. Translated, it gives CASSLPPGQGNGYTF.

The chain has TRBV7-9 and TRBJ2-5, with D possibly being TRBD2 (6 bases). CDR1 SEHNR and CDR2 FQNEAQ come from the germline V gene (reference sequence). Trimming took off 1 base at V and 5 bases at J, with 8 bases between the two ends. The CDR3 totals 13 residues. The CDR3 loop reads CASSLGGMETQYF. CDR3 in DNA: TGTGCCAGCAGCTTAGGCGGGATGGAGACCCAGTACTTC.

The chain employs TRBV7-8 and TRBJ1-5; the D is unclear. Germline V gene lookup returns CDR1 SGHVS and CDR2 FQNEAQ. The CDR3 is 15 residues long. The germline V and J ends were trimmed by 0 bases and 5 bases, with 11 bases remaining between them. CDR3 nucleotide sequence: TGTGCCAGCAGCTTAGCGAGCGGATATTATCAGCCCCAGCATTTT. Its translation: CASSLASGYYQPQHF.

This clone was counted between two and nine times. The CDR3: CASSSGVGLAAFF. CDR3 sequence (DNA): TGTGCCAGCAGCTCGGGGGTCGGACTGGCTGCTTTCTTT. The chain uses TRBV6-6 and TRBJ1-1; TRBD1 might be the D (5 bases). Germline-derived CDR1 and CDR2 are MNHNY and SVGAGI (reference sequence). V lost 6 bases and J 11 bases, leaving 19 bases between the germline ends. The CDR3 totals 13 residues.

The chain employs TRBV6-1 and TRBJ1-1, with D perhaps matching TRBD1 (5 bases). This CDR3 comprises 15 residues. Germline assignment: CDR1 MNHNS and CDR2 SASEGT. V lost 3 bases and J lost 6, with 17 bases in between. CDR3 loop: CASSDGGTSPAEAFF. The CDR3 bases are TGTGCCAGCAGTGATGGGGGGACCAGCCCCGCTGAAGCTTTCTTT.

The CDR3 nucleotides read TGTGCCAGCAGCTTTGGACAGGGTGATGGCTACACCTTC. This codes for CASSFGQGDGYTF. The chain employs TRBV7-2 and TRBJ1-2, with 8 nucleotides matching TRBD1. V trimming: 3 bases; J trimming: 6 bases; junction bases outside the gene matches: 3. The CDR3 has 13 amino acids. Germline values: CDR1 SGHTA, CDR2 FQGNSA.

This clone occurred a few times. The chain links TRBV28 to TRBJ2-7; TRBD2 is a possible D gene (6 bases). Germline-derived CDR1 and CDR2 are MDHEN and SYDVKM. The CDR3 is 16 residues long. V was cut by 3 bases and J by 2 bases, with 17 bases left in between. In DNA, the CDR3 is TGTGCCAGCAGTTTGGGGGGTTCAGGGTCTACCTACGAGCAGTACTTC. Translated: CASSLGGSGSTYEQYF.

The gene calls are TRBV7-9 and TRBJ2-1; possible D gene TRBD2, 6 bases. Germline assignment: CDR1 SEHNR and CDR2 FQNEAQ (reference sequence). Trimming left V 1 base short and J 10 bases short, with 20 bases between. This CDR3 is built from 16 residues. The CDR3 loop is CASSLGSGVTHEEQFF. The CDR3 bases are TGTGCCAGCAGCTTAGGTTCGGGAGTGACCCACGAGGAGCAGTTCTTC.

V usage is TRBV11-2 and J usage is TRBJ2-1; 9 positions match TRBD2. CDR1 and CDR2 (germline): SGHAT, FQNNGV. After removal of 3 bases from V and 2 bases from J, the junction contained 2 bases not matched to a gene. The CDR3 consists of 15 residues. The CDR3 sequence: CASSFSGSPYNEQFF. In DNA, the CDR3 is TGTGCCAGCAGCTTTAGCGGGAGCCCCTACAATGAGCAGTTCTTC.

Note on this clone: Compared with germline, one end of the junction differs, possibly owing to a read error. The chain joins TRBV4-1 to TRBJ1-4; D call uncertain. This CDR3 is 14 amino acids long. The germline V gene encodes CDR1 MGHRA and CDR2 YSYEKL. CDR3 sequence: CASSQDSVTSPLVF. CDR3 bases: TGCGCCAGCAGCCAAGATAGTGTAACGTCACCGCTGGTGTTT.

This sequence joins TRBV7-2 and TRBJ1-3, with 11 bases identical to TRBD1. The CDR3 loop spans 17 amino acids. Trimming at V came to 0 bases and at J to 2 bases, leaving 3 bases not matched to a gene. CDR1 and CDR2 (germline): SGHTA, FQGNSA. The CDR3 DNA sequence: TGTGCCAGCAGCTTAGCGGGGGGACAGGGGGCTGGAAACACCATATATTTT. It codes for CASSLAGGQGAGNTIYF.

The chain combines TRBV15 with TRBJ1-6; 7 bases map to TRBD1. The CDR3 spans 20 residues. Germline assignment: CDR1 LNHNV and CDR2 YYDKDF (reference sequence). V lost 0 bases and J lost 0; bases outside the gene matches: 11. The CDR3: CATSRDIGGTASSYNSPLHF. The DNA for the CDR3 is TGTGCCACCAGCAGAGATATTGGCGGGACAGCGAGCTCCTATAATTCACCCCTCCACTTT.

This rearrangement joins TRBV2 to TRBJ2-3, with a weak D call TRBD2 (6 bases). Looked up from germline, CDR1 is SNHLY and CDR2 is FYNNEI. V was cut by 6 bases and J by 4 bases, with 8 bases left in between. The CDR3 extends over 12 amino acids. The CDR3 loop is CASSGSADTQYF. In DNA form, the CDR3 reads TGTGCCAGCAGCGGGAGCGCAGATACGCAGTATTTT. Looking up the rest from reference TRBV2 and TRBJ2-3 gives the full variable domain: EPEVTQTPSHQVTQMGQEVILRCVPISNHLYFYWYRQILGQKVEFLVSFYNNEISEKSEIFDDQFSVERPDGSNFTLKIRSTKLEDSAMYFCASSGSADTQYFGPGTRLTVL.

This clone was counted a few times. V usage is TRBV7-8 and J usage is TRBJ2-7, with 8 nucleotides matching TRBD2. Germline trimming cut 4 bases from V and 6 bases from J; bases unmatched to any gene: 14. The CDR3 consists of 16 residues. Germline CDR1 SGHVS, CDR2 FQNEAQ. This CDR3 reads CASSSAPAGGPREQYF. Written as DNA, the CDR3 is TGTGCCAGCAGCTCCGCTCCGGCGGGGGGACCTCGCGAGCAGTACTTC.

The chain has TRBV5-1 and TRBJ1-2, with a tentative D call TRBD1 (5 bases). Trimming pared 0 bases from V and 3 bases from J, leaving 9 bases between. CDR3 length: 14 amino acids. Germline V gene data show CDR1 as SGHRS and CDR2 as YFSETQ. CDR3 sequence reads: CASSLAATDYGYTF. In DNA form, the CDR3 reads TGCGCCAGCAGCTTGGCCGCGACAGACTATGGCTACACCTTC.

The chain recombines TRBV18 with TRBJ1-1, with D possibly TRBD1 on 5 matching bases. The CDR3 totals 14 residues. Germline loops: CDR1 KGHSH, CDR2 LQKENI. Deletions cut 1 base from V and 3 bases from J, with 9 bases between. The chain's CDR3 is CASSPRPGDTEAFF. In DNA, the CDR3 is TGTGCCAGCTCACCACGCCCGGGGGACACTGAAGCTTTCTTT.

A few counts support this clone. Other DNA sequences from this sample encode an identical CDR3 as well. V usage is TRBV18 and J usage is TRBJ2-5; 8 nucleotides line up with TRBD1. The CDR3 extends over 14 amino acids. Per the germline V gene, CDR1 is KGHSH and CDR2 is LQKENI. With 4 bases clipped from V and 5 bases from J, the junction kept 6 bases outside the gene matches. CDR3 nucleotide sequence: TGTGCCAGCTCACTAGGGACAGGAGGGGAGACCCAGTACTTC. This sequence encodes CASSLGTGGETQYF.

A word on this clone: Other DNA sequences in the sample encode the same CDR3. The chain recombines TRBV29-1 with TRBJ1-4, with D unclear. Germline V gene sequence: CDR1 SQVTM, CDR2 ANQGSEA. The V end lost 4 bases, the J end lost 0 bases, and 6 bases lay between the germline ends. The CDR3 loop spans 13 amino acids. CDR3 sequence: CSVVGATNEKLFF. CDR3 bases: TGCAGCGTTGTTGGAGCAACTAATGAAAAACTGTTTTTT.